This T cell receptor beta chain is drawn from a study of vaccination and CD4 T cells after COVID-19. Treatment defined: roughly 11-day PBMC culture with coronavirus spike peptide pools or control peptides (ViraFEST assay). Cultured CD4+ T cell DNA was sequenced using the Oncomine TCR Beta short-read assay. TCRdb used MiXCR to reprocess the PCR reads, holding one entry per CDR3 protein. The data show 10,000 to 15,000 distinct CDR3 sequences, around 42% seen once. CDR1 and CDR2 from the germline V gene are DFQATT and SNEGSKA (reference sequence). V shed 6 bases and J shed 0 bases, with 9 bases lying between them. The CDR3 length is 14 residues. A note on this clonotype: Its target is unknown.

The receptor's source is a human donor who had recovered from COVID-19. The V and J genes are TRBV20-1 and TRBJ2-6, with unresolved D. The sample in question was CD4+ T cells from blood, cultured in vitro, obtained before SARS-CoV-2 vaccination. CDR3 sequence: CSAKGHSGANVLTF. The CDR3 DNA reads as TGCAGTGCCAAGGGCCACTCTGGGGCCAACGTCCTGACTTTC.